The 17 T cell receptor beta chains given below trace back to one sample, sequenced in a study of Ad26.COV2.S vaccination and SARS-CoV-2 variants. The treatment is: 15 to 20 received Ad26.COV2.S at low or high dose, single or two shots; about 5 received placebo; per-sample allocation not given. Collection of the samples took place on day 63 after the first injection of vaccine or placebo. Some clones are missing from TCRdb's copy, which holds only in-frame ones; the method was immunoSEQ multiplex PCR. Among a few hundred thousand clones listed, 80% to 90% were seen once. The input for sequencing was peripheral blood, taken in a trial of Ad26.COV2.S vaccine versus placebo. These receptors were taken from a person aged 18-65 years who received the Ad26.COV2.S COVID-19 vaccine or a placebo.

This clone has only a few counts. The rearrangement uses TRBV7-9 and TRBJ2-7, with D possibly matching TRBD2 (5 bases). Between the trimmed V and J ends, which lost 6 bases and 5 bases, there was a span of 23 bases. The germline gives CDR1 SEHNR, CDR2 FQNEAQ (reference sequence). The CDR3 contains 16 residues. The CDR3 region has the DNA TGTGCCAGCAGTAATGGGCTTACCGGGAAGCTGGACGAGCAGTACTTC. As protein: CASSNGLTGKLDEQYF.

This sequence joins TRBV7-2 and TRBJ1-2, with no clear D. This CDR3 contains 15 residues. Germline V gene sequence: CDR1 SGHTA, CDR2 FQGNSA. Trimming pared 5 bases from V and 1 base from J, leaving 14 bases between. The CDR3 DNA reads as TGTGCCAGCAGCGTAAACCAGTTTTATAACTATGGCTACACCTTC. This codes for CASSVNQFYNYGYTF.

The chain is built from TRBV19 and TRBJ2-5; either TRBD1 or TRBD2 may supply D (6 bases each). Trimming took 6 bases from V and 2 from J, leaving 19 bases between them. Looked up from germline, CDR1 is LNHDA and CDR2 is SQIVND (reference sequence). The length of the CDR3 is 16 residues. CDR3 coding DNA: TGTGCCAGTAGCCCGCGGACAGCGGGCAAGCAAGAGACCCAGTACTTC. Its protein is CASSPRTAGKQETQYF.

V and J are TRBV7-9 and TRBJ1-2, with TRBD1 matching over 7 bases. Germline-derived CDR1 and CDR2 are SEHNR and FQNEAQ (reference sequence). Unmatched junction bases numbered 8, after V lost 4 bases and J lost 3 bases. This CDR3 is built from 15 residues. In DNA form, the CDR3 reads TGTGCCAGCAGCTCACAATCGGGACAGTACTATGGCTACACCTTC. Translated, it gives CASSSQSGQYYGYTF.

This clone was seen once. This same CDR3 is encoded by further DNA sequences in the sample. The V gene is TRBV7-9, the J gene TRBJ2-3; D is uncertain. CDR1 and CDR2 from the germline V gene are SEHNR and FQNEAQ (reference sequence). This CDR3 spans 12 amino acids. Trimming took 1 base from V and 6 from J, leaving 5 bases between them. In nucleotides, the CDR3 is TGTGCCAGCAGCTTAGATGGGGATACGCAGTATTTT. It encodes CASSLDGDTQYF. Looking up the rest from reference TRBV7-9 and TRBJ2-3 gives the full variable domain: DTGVSQNPRHKITKRGQNVTFRCDPISEHNRLYWYRQTLGQGPEFLTYFQNEAQLEKSRLLSDRFSAERPKGSFSTLEIQRTEQGDSAMYLCASSLDGDTQYFGPGTRLTVL.

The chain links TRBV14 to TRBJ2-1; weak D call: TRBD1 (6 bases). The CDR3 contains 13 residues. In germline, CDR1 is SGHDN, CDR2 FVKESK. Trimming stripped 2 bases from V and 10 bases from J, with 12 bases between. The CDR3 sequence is CASSQNRAGEQFF. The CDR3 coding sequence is TGTGCCAGCAGCCAAAACAGGGCCGGAGAGCAGTTCTTC. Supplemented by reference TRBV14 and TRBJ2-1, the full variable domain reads EAGVTQFPSHSVIEKGQTVTLRCDPISGHDNLYWYRRVMGKEIKFLLHFVKESKQDESGMPNNRFLAERTGGTYSTLKVQPAELEDSGVYFCASSQNRAGEQFFGPGTRLTVL.

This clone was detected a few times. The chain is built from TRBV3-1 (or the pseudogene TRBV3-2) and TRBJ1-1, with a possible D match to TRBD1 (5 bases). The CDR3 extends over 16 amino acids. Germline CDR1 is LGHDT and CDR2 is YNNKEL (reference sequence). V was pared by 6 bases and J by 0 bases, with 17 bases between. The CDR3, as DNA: TGTGCCAGCAGGGCAAGGGTGCGGGGGATGAACACTGAAGCTTTCTTT. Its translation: CASRARVRGMNTEAFF.

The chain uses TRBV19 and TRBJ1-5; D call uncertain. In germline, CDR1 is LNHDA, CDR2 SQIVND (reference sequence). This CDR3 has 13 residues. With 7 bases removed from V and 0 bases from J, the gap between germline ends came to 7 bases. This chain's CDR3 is CASNAGSNQPQHF. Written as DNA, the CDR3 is TGTGCCAGTAATGCCGGTAGCAATCAGCCCCAGCATTTT.

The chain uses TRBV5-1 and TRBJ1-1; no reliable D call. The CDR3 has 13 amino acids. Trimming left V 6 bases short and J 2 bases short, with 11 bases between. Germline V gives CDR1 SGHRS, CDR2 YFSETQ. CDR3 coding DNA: TGCGCCAGCACTACGGGCCTAAACACTGAAGCTTTCTTT. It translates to CASTTGLNTEAFF.

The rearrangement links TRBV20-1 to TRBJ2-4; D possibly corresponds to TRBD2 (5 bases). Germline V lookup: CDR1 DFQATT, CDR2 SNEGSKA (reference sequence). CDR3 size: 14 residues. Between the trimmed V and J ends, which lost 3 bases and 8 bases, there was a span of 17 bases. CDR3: CSASPFFGVDIQYF. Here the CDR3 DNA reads TGCAGTGCTAGTCCCTTTTTCGGGGTAGACATTCAGTACTTC.

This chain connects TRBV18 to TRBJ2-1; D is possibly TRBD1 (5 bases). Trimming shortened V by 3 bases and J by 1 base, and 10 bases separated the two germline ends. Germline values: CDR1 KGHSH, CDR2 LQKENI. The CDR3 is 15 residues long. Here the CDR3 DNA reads TGTGCCAGCTCACCGCGACAGATATCCTACAATGAGCAGTTCTTC. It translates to CASSPRQISYNEQFF.

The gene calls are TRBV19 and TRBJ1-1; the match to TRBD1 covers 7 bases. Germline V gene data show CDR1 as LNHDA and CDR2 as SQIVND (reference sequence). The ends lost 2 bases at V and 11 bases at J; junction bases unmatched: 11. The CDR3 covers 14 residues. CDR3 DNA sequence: TGTGCCAGTAGTATACGACAGGGACTGATGGGCGCTTTCTTT. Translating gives CASSIRQGLMGAFF.

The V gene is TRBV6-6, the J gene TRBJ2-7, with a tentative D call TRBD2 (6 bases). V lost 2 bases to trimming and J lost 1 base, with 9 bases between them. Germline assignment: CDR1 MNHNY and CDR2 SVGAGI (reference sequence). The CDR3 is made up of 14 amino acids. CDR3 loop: CASSYPSASYEQYF. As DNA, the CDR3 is TGTGCCAGCAGTTACCCTAGCGCTTCCTACGAGCAGTACTTC.

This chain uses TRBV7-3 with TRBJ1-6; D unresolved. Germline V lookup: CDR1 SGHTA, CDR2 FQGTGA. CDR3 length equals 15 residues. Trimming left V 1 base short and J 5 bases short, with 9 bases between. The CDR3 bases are TGTGCCAGCAGCTTAAGGAGAGGAAATAATTCACCCCTCCACTTT. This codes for CASSLRRGNNSPLHF.

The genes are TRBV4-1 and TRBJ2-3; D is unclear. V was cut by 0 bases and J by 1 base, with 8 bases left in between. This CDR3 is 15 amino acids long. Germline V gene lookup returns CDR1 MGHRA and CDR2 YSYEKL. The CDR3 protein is CASSQDFSGTDTQYF. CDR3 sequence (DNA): TGCGCCAGCAGCCAAGATTTCAGCGGCACAGATACGCAGTATTTT.

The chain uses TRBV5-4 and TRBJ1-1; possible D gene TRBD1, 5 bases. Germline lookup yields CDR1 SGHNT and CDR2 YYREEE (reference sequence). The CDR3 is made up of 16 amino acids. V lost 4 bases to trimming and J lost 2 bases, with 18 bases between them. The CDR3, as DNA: TGTGCCAGCAGCCTCCCAGGGATCGGGGGTAACACTGAAGCTTTCTTT. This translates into CASSLPGIGGNTEAFF.

As DNA, the CDR3 is TGTGCCAGCAGCTGGGTGGGAACAGATACGCAGTATTTT. Amino acid sequence: CASSWVGTDTQYF. The chain employs TRBV7-9 and TRBJ2-3; D unresolved. The CDR3 extends over 13 amino acids. The V end lost 4 bases, the J end lost 3 bases, and 8 bases lay between the germline ends. Per the germline V gene, CDR1 is SEHNR and CDR2 is FQNEAQ (reference sequence).